The sequence of this T cell receptor beta chain was determined in a study of blood T cell repertoires in COVID-19. Study background: T cells, B-cell-depleted T cells, or PBMCs supplied cDNA or gDNA.

Assay used: immunoSEQ multiplex PCR; TCRdb lists only in-frame clones, some missing. The table has around 370,000 clones, around 86% seen once; the top ten hold around 6%. Seattle researchers signed up patients amid active infection and tracked them longitudinally. Germline-derived CDR1 and CDR2 are LGHDT and YNNKEL (reference sequence). This CDR3 is built from 19 residues. The V and J ends lost 1 base and 4 bases, in that order; junction bases with no gene match: 14. J is TRBJ2-3 and V is TRBV3-1 (or the pseudogene TRBV3-2), with 10 bases matching TRBD2. The source material was peripheral blood. The receptor comes from a woman aged 45 to 65 with COVID-19, enrolled during active disease. CDR3 in DNA: TGTGCCAGCAGCCAAGGATGGCTAGCGGGAGTCGGCAAAGCAGATACGCAGTATTTT. Amino acids: CASSQGWLAGVGKADTQYF.